Below are 10 T cell receptor beta chains sequenced from a single sample in a study of T-cell memory formation after mild COVID-19 (dated by TCRdb to about 2021). The library was prepared using 5' RACE. The sequencing machine was an Illumina NovaSeq 6000. TCRdb applied fastp at Q25 and MiXCR to the public reads, then kept only in-frame beta chains. Merged by CDR3 protein, the rows form single entries marked with the most common genes and DNA. Within this sample are under 550,000 distinct CDR3 sequences, with about a sixth of them counted one time only. Together, the top ten hold around a fifth of the sample. The specimen sequenced was PBMCs or a T cell subset sorted from them (not recorded which). The receptors originated from a man between 18 and 35 years old who had mild COVID-19 (a few samples of this study predate the infection). The sample titles of this study are shuffled in the database, so cell type and time point are left out; the donor was told from shared clones.

This clonotype was observed a handful of times. CDR3 sequence: CASSLYGGNEKLFF. The CDR3 region has the DNA TGCGCCAGCAGCTTGTACGGCGGAAATGAAAAACTGTTTTTT. The J gene is TRBJ1-4, the V gene TRBV5-1; D remains unclear. The CDR3 is made up of 14 amino acids. V lost 1 base, J lost 5 bases, and 9 bases lay in between. CDR1 and CDR2 from the germline V gene are SGHRS and YFSETQ.

This rearrangement joins TRBV2 to TRBJ2-1; 16 bases align to TRBD2. V was clipped by 9 bases and J by 7 bases; unmatched bases: 12. CDR3 length equals 17 residues. Germline CDR1 and CDR2: SNHLY and FYNNEI. The CDR3 loop reads CASPPGTSGGAWNEQFF. The DNA for the CDR3 is TGTGCCAGTCCCCCTGGGACTAGCGGGGGGGCCTGGAATGAGCAGTTCTTC. The whole variable domain, remainder taken from reference TRBV2 and TRBJ2-1, is EPEVTQTPSHQVTQMGQEVILRCVPISNHLYFYWYRQILGQKVEFLVSFYNNEISEKSEIFDDQFSVERPDGSNFTLKIRSTKLEDSAMYFCASPPGTSGGAWNEQFFGPGTRLTVL.

The table lists this clonotype with a few counts. The chain uses TRBV7-6 and TRBJ1-1, with no clear D. Trimming pared 5 bases from V and 4 bases from J, leaving 11 bases between. This CDR3 contains 13 residues. Germline CDR1 and CDR2: SGHVS and FNYEAQ. The CDR3 nucleotides read TGTGCCAGCAGCCCGAGGAGTGGCACTGAAGCTTTCTTT. Translated: CASSPRSGTEAFF. Full variable domain (rest looked up from reference TRBV7-6 and TRBJ1-1): GAGVSQSPRYKVTKRGQDVALRCDPISGHVSLYWYRQALGQGPEFLTYFNYEAQQDKSGLPNDRFSAERPEGSISTLTIQRTEQRDSAMYRCASSPRSGTEAFFGQGTRLTVV.

This clonotype occurred a few times. The chain joins TRBV20-1 to TRBJ2-1; D gene uncertain. The germline V gene has CDR1 DFQATT and CDR2 SNEGSKA (reference sequence). The CDR3 covers 15 residues. With 7 bases removed from V and 3 bases from J, the gap between germline ends came to 19 bases. The CDR3 sequence: CSGTARNRFYNEQFF. CDR3 DNA sequence: TGCAGTGGCACAGCAAGAAATAGGTTCTACAATGAGCAGTTCTTC.

This clonotype was seen only a few times. One end of the junction is discordant with germline, which a read error may explain. This sequence joins TRBV18 and TRBJ2-7, with D perhaps matching TRBD2 (6 bases). The CDR3 has 14 amino acids. Germline loops: CDR1 KGHSH, CDR2 LQKENI. The CDR3 DNA sequence: TGTGCCAGCTCAACTTACCGGGACTCCCACGAGCAGTACTTC. Amino acid sequence: CASSTYRDSHEQYF.

This clonotype appeared a few times. The chain uses TRBV20-1 and TRBJ1-4, with D possibly being TRBD1 (6 bases). V was clipped by 5 bases and J by 14 bases, with 21 bases between them. Germline CDR1 and CDR2: DFQATT and SNEGSKA (reference sequence). CDR3 size: 13 residues. The CDR3 loop reads CSAQGRPQGILFF. For the CDR3, the DNA is TGCAGTGCTCAGGGACGGCCGCAGGGGATTCTGTTTTTT.

This clonotype was counted a few times. This chain connects TRBV5-1 to TRBJ2-7, with TRBD1 matching 7 bases. The CDR3 length is 16 residues. V was pared by 2 bases and J by 1 base, with 9 bases of the junction left unmatched. Per germline, CDR1 SGHRS and CDR2 YFSETQ. The CDR3 coding sequence is TGCGCCAGCAGCTTCTCCCCCGGGACAGTATCCTACGAGCAGTACTTC. Protein product: CASSFSPGTVSYEQYF.

This sequence joins TRBV6-5 and TRBJ2-2, with TRBD2 matching over 8 bases. This CDR3 contains 16 residues. Looked up from germline, CDR1 is MNHEY and CDR2 is SVGAGI. V lost 5 bases and J lost 3; bases outside the gene matches: 8. CDR3 protein: CASSPQGLVYTGELFF. CDR3 bases: TGTGCCAGCAGTCCACAGGGACTAGTTTACACCGGGGAGCTGTTTTTT.

This clonotype was recorded many times. The chain is built from TRBV27 and TRBJ2-7; 8 nucleotides align to TRBD2. The CDR3 has 15 residues. The germline CDR1 and CDR2 sequences are MNHEY and SMNVEV (reference sequence). V shed 6 bases and J 3 bases; nucleotides not matched to a gene: 10. The CDR3 DNA sequence: TGTGCCAGCAGCCGAGGACTAGCCTTACGCTACGAGCAGTACTTC. Translating gives CASSRGLALRYEQYF.

This clonotype was observed a handful of times. The J gene is TRBJ2-3, the V gene TRBV24-1, with a weak D call TRBD2 (6 bases). The CDR3 totals 18 residues. V lost 1 base to trimming and J lost 2 bases, with 18 bases between them. The germline V gene encodes CDR1 KGHDR and CDR2 SFDVKD. The CDR3 region is CATSDLGRGGVNTDTQYF. For the CDR3, the DNA is TGTGCCACCAGTGATTTAGGCCGTGGAGGGGTCAACACAGATACGCAGTATTTT.